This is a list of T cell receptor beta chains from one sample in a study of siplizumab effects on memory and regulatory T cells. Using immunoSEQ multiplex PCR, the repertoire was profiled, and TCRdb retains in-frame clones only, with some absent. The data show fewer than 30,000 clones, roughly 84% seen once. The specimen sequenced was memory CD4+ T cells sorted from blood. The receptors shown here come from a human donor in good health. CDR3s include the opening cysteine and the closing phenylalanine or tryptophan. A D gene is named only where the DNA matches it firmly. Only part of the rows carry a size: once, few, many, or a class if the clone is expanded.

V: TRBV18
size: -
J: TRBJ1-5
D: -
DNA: TGTGCCAGCTCAGTCAAAGGCAATCAGCCCCAGCATTTT
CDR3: CASSVKGNQPQHF

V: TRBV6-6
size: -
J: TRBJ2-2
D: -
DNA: TGTGCCAGCAGCTGGGGTCCGAACACCGGGGAGCTGTTTTTT
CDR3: CASSWGPNTGELFF

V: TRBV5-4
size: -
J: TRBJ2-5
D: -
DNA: TGTGCCAGCAGCTCCGGGGTTCTCCAAGAGACCCAGTACTTC
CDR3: CASSSGVLQETQYF

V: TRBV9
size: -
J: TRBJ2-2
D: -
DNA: TGTGCCAGCAGCAGGGACGCCGTCACCGGGGAGCTGTTTTTT
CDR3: CASSRDAVTGELFF

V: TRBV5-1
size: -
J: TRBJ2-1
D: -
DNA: TGTGCCAGCAGCTTGGATCGCAGTGAGCAGTTCTTC
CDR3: CASSLDRSEQFF

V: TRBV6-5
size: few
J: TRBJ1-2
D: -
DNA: TGTGCCAGCAGTTACTCGAACCCGGCCCAGGGGAATGGCTACACCTTC
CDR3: CASSYSNPAQGNGYTF

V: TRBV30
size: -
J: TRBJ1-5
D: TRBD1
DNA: TGTGCCTGGAGTGTGTCCGGGACAGGGAGTTTCAATCAGCCCCAGCATTTT
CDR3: CAWSVSGTGSFNQPQHF

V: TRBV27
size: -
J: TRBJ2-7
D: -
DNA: TGTGCCAGCAGTTCCGCACAGGGTTACTACGAGCAGTACTTC
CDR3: CASSSAQGYYEQYF

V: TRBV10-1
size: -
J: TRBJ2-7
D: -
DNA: TGCGCCAGCAGTCTAGATCTTTCCTACGAGCAGTACTTC
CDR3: CASSLDLSYEQYF

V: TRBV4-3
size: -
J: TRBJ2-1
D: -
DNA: TGCGCCAGCAGCCAAGATCCAGGGAATGAGCAGTTCTTC
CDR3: CASSQDPGNEQFF

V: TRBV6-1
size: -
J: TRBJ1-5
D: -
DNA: TGTGCCAGCAGTGAAAATTGGAGCAATCAGCCCCAGCATTTT
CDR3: CASSENWSNQPQHF

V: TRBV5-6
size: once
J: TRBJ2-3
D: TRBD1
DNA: TGTGCCAGCAGCTTGACAGGGGGTAGTAGAACAGATACGCAGTATTTT
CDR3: CASSLTGGSRTDTQYF

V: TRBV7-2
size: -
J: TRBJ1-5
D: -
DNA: TGTGCCAGCAGCTTAGATGTCAATCAGCCCCAGCATTTT
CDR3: CASSLDVNQPQHF

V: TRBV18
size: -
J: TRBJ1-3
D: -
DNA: TGTGCCAGCTCACCACTATCTTCTGGAAACACCATATATTTT
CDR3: CASSPLSSGNTIYF

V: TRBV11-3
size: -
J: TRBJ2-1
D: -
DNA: TGTGCCAGCAGCTTCCGGGACCTCGAGGGCGGGCAGTTCTTC
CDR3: CASSFRDLEGGQFF

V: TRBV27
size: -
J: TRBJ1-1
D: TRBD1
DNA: TGTGCCAGCAGTTTATCGAGGTCAGGGGGAGCGACTGAAGCTTTCTTT
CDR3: CASSLSRSGGATEAFF

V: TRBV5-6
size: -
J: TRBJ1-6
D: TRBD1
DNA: TGTGCCAGCAGCCCGGACAGGGGGCGCTTCAATTCACCCCTCCACTTT
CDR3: CASSPDRGRFNSPLHF

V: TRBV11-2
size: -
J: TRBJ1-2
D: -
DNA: TGTGCCAGCAGCTTAGGGGGCCTCCTGTCCTATGGCTACACCTTC
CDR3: CASSLGGLLSYGYTF

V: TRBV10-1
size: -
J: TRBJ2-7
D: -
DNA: TGCGCCAGCAGTGAGTCCGACGTCTACGAGCAGTACTTC
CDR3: CASSESDVYEQYF

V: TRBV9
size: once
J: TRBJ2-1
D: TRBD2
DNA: TGTGCCAGCAGCGTAGCGACTAGGACTAGCGGCAATGAGCAGTTCTTC
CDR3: CASSVATRTSGNEQFF

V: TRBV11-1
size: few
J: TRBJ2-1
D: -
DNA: TGTGCCAGCAGCTTGGGCAAGGGGGGACTCCGGAGGGACAATGAGCAGTTCTTC
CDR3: CASSLGKGGLRRDNEQFF

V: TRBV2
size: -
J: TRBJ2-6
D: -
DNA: TGTGCCAGCAGTGACTTAGCTGGGGCCAACGTCCTGACTTTC
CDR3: CASSDLAGANVLTF

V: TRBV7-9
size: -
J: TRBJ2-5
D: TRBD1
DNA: TGTGCCAGCAGCTTTAGGGGACAGGGGGAGACCCAGTACTTC
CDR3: CASSFRGQGETQYF

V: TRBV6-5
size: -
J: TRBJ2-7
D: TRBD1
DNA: TGTGCCAGCACTCGAAGGACAGGGGGCGACGAGCAGTACTTC
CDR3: CASTRRTGGDEQYF

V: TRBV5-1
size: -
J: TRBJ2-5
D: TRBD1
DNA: TGCGCCAGCAGCTTTGGACAGGGGGGGTTCCAAGAGACCCAGTACTTC
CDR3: CASSFGQGGFQETQYF

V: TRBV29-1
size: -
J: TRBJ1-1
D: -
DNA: TGCAGCGTTTTGGACCCAGGGACTGAAGCTTTCTTT
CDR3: CSVLDPGTEAFF

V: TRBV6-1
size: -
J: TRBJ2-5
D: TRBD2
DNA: TGTGCCATCTCCTTTAGCGGGAGTGAGACCCAGTACTTC
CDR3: CAISFSGSETQYF

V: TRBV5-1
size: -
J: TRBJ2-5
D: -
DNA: TGCGCCAGCAGCTCCGCGGGAGAGACCCAGTACTTC
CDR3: CASSSAGETQYF

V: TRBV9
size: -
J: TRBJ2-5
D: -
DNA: TGTGCCAGCAGCGCCGTACAGGGCGATTTTTGGGAGACCCAGTACTTC
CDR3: CASSAVQGDFWETQYF

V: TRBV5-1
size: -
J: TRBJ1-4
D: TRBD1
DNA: TGCGCCAGCAGCTTTACGGCGGGGACAGGGGTTGAAAAACTGTTTTTT
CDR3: CASSFTAGTGVEKLFF

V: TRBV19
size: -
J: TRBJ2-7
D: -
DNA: TGTGCCAGTAGTATTAGACGGGGACAAGGCGAGCAGTACTTC
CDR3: CASSIRRGQGEQYF

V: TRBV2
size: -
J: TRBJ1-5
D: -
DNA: TGTGCCAGCAGTGATCAGCACACCTCCAATCAGCCCCAGCATTTT
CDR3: CASSDQHTSNQPQHF

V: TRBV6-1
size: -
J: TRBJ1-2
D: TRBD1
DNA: TGTGCCAGCAGCCGCGGGACAGAGGCCAACTATGGCTACACCTTC
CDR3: CASSRGTEANYGYTF

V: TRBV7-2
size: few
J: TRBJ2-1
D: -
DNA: TGTGCCAGCAGCTTAGAGCGGAGCGGCAATGAGCAGTTCTTC
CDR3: CASSLERSGNEQFF

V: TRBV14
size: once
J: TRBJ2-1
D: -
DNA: TGTGCCAGCAGCCAAGAATGGGGTGAATACAATGAGCAGTTCTTC
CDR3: CASSQEWGEYNEQFF

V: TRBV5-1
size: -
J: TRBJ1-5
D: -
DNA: TGCGCCAGCAGTTCAGGGCTAAGCAATCAGCCCCAGCATTTT
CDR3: CASSSGLSNQPQHF

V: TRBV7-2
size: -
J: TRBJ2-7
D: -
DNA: TGTGCCAGCAGCTTAGCTCCAGGGGGGTATTCGGCCGAGCAGTACTTC
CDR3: CASSLAPGGYSAEQYF

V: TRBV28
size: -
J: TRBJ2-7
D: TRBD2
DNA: TGTGCCAGCAGTGCGGTGGCGGGAGGCCATTCCTACGAGCAGTACTTC
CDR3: CASSAVAGGHSYEQYF

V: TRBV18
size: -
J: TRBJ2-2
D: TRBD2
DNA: TGTGCCAGCTCACCAGGTGGAAAAATCAGCGGGGCTCGGAACACCGGGGAGCTGTTTTTT
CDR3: CASSPGGKISGARNTGELFF

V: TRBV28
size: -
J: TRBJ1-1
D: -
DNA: TGTGCCAGCAGTCCCCCCCAGGCGGTCGCTGAAGCTTTCTTT
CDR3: CASSPPQAVAEAFF

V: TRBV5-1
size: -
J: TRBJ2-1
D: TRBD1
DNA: TGCGCCAGCAGCTCAGGACAGGGGGCGGACAATGAGCAGTTCTTC
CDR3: CASSSGQGADNEQFF

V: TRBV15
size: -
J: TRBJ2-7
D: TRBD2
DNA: TGTGCCACCAGCAGAGAACTAGCGGGAGACCCCTACGAGCAGTACTTC
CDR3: CATSRELAGDPYEQYF

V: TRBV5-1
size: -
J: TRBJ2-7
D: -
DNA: TGCGCCAGCAGCTTGGCCCCGGGACAAGCCTACGAGCAGTACTTC
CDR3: CASSLAPGQAYEQYF

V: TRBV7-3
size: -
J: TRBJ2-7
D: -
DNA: TGTGCCAGCAGCTTAGACCCAATGGGGTACGAGCAGTACTTC
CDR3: CASSLDPMGYEQYF

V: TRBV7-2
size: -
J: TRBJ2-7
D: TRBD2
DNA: TGTGCCAGCAGCTTAGGGGGGTTAGGTAGCGGGTACGAGCAGTACTTC
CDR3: CASSLGGLGSGYEQYF

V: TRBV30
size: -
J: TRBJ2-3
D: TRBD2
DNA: TGTGCCTGGAGTCTAACTAGCGGGCACACAGATACGCAGTATTTT
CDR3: CAWSLTSGHTDTQYF

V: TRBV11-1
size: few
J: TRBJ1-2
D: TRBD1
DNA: TGTGCCAGCAGCTCAAGGACAGGGATGGTCTATGGCTACACCTTC
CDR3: CASSSRTGMVYGYTF

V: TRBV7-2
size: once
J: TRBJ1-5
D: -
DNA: TGTGCCAGCAGCTTAGCGCCTGGGCATAGCAATCAGCCCCAGCATTTT
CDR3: CASSLAPGHSNQPQHF

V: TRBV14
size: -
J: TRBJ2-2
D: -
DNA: TGTGCCAGCAGCCACCCAGGGGCGTCAGAGCTGTTTTTT
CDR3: CASSHPGASELFF

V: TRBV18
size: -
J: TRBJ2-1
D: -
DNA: TGTGCCAGCTCCCTCAGACCCGGGTACAATGAGCAGTTCTTC
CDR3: CASSLRPGYNEQFF

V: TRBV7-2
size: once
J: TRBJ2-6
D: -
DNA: TGTGCCAGCAGCTTAGTAGGCAGAAGCTCTGGGGCCAACGTCCTGACTTTC
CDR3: CASSLVGRSSGANVLTF

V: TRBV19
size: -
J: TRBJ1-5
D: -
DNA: TGTGCCAGTAGTATTGGGGGGGATAGAGTCAATCAGCCCCAGCATTTT
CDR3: CASSIGGDRVNQPQHF

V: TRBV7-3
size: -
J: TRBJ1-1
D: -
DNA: TGTGCCAGCAGCTTAAACCAGGAGAACACTGAAGCTTTCTTT
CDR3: CASSLNQENTEAFF

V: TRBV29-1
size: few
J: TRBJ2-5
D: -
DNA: TGCACCTTCGCCCTCGGGGAGACCCAGTACTTC
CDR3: CTFALGETQYF

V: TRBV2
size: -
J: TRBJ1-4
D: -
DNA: TGTGCCAGCGGAGGGGACACTAATGAAAAACTGTTTTTT
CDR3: CASGGDTNEKLFF